This TCR beta chain is from a study of T cells in women clearing cervical HPV infection. Study in general: Women with histologically confirmed HPV16-related CIN3 or worse, 2 with invasive cancer, served as cases. For cases, blood was sampled a median about 150 days after lesion detection, interquartile range about 90 to 210 days. With HLA typing for only a few women, HLA confounding remains possible.

Study findings and constraints: Cases carried less TRBV6-7 than controls: around 0.11% versus 0.15%.

The table came from immunoSEQ multiplex PCR; TCRdb's copy has only in-frame clones and leaves some out. This table holds around 18,000 clones. Turning to this clone: Its antigen is unidentified. The read ends 3 residues early relative to the CDR3; the germline J gene fills the gap.

CDR3 length: 15 residues. Germline CDR1 and CDR2: SGHKS and YYEKEE (reference sequence). The V and J ends lost 4 bases and 2 bases, in that order; junction bases with no gene match: 5. V gene TRBV5-5 combines with J gene TRBJ1-5; 8 bases line up with TRBD1. The sequenced sample was blood buffy coat. The TCR originated in a woman between 18 and 69 years old with a cervical HPV16 infection that either progressed to CIN3+ or cleared (not recorded which). CDR3 bases read: TGTGCCAGCAGCATGACAGGGGATGGCAATCAGCCC. It yields the protein CASSMTGDGNQP. The entire CDR3 is CASSMTGDGNQPQHF.